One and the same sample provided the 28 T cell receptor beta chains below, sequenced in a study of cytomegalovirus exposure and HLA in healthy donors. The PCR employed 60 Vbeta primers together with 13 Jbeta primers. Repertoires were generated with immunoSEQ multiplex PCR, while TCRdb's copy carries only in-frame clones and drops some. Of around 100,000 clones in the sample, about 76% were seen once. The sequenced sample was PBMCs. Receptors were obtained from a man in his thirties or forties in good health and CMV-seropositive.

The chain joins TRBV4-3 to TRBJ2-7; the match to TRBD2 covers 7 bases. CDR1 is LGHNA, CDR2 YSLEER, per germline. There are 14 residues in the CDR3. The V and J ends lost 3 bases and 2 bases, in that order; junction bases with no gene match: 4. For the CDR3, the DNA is TGCGCCAGCAGCCAGAGGGGAGGGACCTACGAGCAGTACTTC. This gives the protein CASSQRGGTYEQYF.

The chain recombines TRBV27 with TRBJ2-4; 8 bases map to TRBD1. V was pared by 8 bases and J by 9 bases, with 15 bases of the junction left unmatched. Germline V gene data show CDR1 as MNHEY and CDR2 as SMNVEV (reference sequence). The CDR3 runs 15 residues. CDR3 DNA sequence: TGTGCCAGCGGCTCCCTGGACAGGGTTCTAGGCATTCAGTACTTC. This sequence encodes CASGSLDRVLGIQYF.

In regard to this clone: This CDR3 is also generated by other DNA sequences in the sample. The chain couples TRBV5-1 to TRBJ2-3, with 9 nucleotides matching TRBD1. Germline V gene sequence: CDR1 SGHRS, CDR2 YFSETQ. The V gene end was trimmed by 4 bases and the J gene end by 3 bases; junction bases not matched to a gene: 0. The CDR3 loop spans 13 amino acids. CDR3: CASSGQGTDTQYF. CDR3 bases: TGCGCCAGCAGCGGACAGGGGACAGATACGCAGTATTTT.

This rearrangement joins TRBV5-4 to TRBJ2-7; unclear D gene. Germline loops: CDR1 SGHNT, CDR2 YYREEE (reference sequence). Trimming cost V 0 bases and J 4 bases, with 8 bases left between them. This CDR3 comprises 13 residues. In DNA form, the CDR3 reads TGTGCCAGCAGCTTGGAGACTGCGTACGAGCAGTACTTC. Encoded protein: CASSLETAYEQYF. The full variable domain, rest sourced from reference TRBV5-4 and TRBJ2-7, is ETGVTQSPTHLIKTRGQQVTLRCSSQSGHNTVSWYQQALGQGPQFIFQYYREEENGRGNFPPRFSGLQFPNYSSELNVNALELDDSALYLCASSLETAYEQYFGPGTRLTVT.

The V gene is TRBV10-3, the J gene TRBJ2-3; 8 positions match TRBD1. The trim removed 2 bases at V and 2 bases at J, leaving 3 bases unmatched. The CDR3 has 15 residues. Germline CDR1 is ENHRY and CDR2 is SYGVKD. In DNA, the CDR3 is TGTGCCATCAGTGAGACGGGACAGGCCACAGATACGCAGTATTTT. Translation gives CAISETGQATDTQYF.

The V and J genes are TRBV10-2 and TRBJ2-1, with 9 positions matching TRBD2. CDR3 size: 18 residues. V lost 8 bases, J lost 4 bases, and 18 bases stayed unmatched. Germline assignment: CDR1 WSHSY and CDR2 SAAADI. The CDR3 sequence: CASGDGRGGALWYNEQFF. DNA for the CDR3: TGCGCCAGCGGAGATGGGCGGGGGGGGGCCCTTTGGTACAATGAGCAGTTCTTC.

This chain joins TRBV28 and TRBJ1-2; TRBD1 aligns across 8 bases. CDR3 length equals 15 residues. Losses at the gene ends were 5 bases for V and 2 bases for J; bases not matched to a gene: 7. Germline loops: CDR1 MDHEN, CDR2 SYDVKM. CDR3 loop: CASSATPGGNYGYTF. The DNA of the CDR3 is TGTGCCAGCAGTGCCACCCCAGGGGGCAACTATGGCTACACCTTC.

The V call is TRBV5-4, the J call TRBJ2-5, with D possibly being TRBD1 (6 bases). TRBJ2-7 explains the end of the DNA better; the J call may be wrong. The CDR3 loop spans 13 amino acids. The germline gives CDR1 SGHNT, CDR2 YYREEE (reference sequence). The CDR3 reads CASSLGDINEQYF. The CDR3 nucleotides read TGTGCCAGCAGCTTGGGGGACATTAACGAGCAGTACTTC.

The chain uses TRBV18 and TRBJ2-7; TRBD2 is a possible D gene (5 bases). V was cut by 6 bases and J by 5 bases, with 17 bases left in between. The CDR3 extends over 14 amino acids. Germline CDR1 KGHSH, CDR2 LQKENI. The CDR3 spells CASSRSGNQDEQYF. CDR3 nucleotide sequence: TGTGCCAGCTCGCGGTCCGGGAACCAGGACGAGCAGTACTTC.

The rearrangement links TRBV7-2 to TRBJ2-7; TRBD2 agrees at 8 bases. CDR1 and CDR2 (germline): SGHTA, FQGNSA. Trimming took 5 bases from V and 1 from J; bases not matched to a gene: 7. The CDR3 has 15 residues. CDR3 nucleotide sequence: TGTGCCAGCAGCCCCCTCCGGGGGGGTTCCTACGAGCAGTACTTC. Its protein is CASSPLRGGSYEQYF.

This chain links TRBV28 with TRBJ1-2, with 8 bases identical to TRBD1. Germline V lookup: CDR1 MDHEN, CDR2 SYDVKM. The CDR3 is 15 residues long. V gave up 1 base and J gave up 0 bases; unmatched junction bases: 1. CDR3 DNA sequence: TGTGCCAGCAGTTTATCGACAGGGGCTAACTATGGCTACACCTTC. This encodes CASSLSTGANYGYTF.

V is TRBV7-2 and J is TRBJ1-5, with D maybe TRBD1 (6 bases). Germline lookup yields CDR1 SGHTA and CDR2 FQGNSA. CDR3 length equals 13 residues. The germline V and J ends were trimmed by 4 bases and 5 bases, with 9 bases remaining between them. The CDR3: CASSCKGDQPQHF. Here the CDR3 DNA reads TGTGCCAGCAGCTGCAAGGGGGATCAGCCCCAGCATTTT.

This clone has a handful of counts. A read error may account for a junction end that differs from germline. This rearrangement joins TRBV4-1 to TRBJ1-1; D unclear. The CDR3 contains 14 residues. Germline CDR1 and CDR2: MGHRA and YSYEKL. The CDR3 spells CASRQGHTNTEAFF. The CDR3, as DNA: TGCGCCAGCAGGCAAGGGCACACGAACACTGAAGCTTTCTTT.

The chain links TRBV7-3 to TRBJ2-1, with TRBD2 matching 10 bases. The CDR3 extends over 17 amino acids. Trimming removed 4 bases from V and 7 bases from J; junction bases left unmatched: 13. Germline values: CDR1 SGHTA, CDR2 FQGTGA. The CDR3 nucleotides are TGTGCCAGCAGCTATAAGGGTGCTAGCGGGGGTTATAATGAGCAGTTCTTC. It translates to CASSYKGASGGYNEQFF. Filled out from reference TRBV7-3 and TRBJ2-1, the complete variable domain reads GAGVSQTPSNKVTEKGKYVELRCDPISGHTALYWYRQSLGQGPEFLIYFQGTGAADDSGLPNDRFFAVRPEGSVSTLKIQRTERGDSAVYLCASSYKGASGGYNEQFFGPGTRLTVL.

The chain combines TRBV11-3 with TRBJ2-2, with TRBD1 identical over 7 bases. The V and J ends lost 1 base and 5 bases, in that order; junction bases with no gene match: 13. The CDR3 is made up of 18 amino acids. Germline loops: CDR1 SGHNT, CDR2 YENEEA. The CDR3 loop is CASSLGRQGLTRTGELFF. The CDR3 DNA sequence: TGTGCCAGCAGCTTAGGAAGACAGGGTCTTACGAGGACCGGGGAGCTGTTTTTT.

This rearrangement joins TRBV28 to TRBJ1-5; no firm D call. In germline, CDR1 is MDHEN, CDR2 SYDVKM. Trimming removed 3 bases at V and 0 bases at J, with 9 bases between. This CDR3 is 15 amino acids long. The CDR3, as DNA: TGTGCCAGCAGTTTTCGGCGGTATAGCAATCAGCCCCAGCATTTT. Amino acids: CASSFRRYSNQPQHF.

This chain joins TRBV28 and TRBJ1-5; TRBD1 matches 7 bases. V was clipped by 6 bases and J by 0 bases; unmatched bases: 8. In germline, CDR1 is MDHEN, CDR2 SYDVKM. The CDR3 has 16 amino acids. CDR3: CASSFNRGGSNQPQHF. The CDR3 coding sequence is TGTGCCAGCAGCTTTAACAGGGGAGGTAGCAATCAGCCCCAGCATTTT.

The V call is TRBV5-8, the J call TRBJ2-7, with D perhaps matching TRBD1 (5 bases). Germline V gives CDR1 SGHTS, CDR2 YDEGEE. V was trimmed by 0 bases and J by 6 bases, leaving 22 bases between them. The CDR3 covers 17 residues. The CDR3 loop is CASSLERSQGRWCEQYF. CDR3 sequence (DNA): TGTGCCAGCAGCTTGGAGCGATCTCAGGGAAGGTGGTGCGAGCAGTACTTC. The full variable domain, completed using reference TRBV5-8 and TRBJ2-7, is EAGVTQSPTHLIKTRGQQATLRCSPISGHTSVYWYQQALGLGLQFLLWYDEGEERNRGNFPPRFSGRQFPNYSSELNVNALELEDSALYLCASSLERSQGRWCEQYFGPGTRLTVT.

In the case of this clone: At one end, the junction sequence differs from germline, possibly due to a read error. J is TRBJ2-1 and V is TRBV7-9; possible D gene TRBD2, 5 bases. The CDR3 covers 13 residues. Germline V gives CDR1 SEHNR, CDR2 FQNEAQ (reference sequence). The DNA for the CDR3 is TGTTCCAGCAGCCTAAGTACGCCGGCGGGGCAGTTCTTC. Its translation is CSSSLSTPAGQFF.

CDR3 DNA: TGCGCCAGCAGCTTGGGGACATCGAACTATGGCTACACCTTC. Protein: CASSLGTSNYGYTF. The chain couples TRBV5-1 to TRBJ1-2; tentative D call: TRBD1 (5 bases). Trimming cost V 0 bases and J 2 bases, with 8 bases left between them. The germline gives CDR1 SGHRS, CDR2 YFSETQ. The CDR3 has 14 amino acids.

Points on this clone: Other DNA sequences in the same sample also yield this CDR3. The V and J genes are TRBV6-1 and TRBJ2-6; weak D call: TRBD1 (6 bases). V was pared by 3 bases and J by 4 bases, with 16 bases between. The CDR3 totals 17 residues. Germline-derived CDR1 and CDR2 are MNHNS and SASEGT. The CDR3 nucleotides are TGTGCCAGCAGTGAGGACAGCCCCTACTCCGGGGCCAACGTCCTGACTTTC. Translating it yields CASSEDSPYSGANVLTF.

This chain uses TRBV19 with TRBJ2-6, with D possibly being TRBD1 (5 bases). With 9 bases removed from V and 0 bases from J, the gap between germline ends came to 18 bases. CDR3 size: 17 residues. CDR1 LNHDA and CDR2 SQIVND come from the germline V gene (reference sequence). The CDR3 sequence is CASQDRPEISGANVLTF. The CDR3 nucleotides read TGTGCCAGCCAAGACAGACCGGAAATCTCTGGGGCCAACGTCCTGACTTTC.

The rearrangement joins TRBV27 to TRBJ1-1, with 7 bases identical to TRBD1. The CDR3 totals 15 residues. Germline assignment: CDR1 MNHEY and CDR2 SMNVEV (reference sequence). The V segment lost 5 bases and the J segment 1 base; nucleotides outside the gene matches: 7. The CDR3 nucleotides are TGTGCCAGCAGTATCGGGACAGCCAAGAACACTGAAGCTTTCTTT. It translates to CASSIGTAKNTEAFF.

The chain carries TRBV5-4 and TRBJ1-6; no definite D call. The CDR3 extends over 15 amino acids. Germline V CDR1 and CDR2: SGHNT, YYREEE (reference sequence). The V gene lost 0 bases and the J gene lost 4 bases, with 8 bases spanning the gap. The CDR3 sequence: CASSLGREYNSPLHF. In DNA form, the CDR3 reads TGTGCCAGCAGCTTGGGGCGGGAATATAATTCACCCCTCCACTTT.

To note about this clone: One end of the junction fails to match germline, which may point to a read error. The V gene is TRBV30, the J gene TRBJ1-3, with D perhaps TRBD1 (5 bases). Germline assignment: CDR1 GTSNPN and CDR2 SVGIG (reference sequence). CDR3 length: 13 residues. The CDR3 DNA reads TGTGCCTGGACCCCAGGGTCTGGGAACACCATATATTTT. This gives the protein CAWTPGSGNTIYF.

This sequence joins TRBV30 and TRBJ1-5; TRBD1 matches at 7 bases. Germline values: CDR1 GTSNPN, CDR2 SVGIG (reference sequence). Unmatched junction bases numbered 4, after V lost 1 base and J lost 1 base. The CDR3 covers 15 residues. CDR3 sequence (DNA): TGTGCCTGGAGTGCGGAGGGGGCGAGCAATCAGCCCCAGCATTTT. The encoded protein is CAWSAEGASNQPQHF.

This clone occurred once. Here the CDR3 DNA reads TGTGCCAGCAGTTTATTACAGGGTTATCAGCCCCAGCATTTT. It specifies CASSLLQGYQPQHF. The chain recombines TRBV27 with TRBJ1-5; D might be TRBD1 (6 bases). Germline assignment: CDR1 MNHEY and CDR2 SMNVEV (reference sequence). Between the trimmed V and J ends, which lost 1 base and 5 bases, there was a span of 9 bases. The CDR3 has 14 residues.

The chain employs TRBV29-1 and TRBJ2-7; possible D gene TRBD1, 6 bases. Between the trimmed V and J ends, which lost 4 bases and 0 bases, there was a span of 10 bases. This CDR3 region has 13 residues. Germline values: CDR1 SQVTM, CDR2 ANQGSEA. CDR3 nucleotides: TGCAGCGTTGGTTCAGGGGACTCCTACGAGCAGTACTTC. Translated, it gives CSVGSGDSYEQYF.